The 4 T cell receptor beta chains reported below all come from one sample, sequenced in a study of tumor-infiltrating lymphocytes in oesophageal squamous cell carcinoma. TCRdb called the PCR reads again in MiXCR, with one record for every CDR3 protein. Counted here are roughly 21,000 distinct CDR3 sequences, roughly two fifths occurring once; the ten biggest clones make up 37%. The sequenced sample consisted of esophageal tumor tissue. The receptors come from a male donor with esophageal squamous cell carcinoma.

At least ten counts were recorded for this clonotype. V and J are TRBV5-6 and TRBJ2-2, with 16 bases fitting TRBD2. The V gene's germline CDR1 is SGHDT and CDR2 YYEEEE. The CDR3 is made up of 20 amino acids. Trimming cost V 0 bases and J 5 bases; bases outside gene matches: 10. Written as DNA, the CDR3 is TGTGCCAGCAGCTTGGCCTCGGGACTAGCGGGGGGGCCTCGAACCGGGGAGCTGTTTTTT. Protein sequence: CASSLASGLAGGPRTGELFF.

Ten or more counts support this clonotype. The germline gene is not matched at one end of the junction; a read error may be the cause. This chain uses TRBV11-2 with TRBJ2-7; D call uncertain. The CDR3 covers 13 residues. The germline gives CDR1 SGHAT, CDR2 FQNNGV. CDR3 residues: CASSSFGSYAQYF. The DNA for the CDR3 is TGTGCCAGCAGCTCATTCGGCAGTTACGCGCAGTACTTC.

The table lists this clonotype with many counts. The J gene is TRBJ2-5, the V gene TRBV19, with TRBD1 identical over 7 bases. This CDR3 is 15 amino acids long. The V gene's germline CDR1 is LNHDA and CDR2 SQIVND (reference sequence). Germline trimming cut 1 base from V and 2 bases from J; bases unmatched to any gene: 4. CDR3 loop: CASSIGSTGQETQYF. DNA of the CDR3: TGTGCCAGTAGTATAGGTTCGACAGGGCAAGAGACCCAGTACTTC.

This clonotype was recorded many times. The rearrangement links TRBV10-3 to TRBJ1-5; 7 positions agree with TRBD1. The CDR3 spans 16 residues. The junction had 6 bases not matched to a gene; V was cut back by 0 bases and J by 4 bases. The germline gives CDR1 ENHRY, CDR2 SYGVKD. CDR3 bases: TGTGCCATCAGTGAGTCGGCGGGACAGTTTAATCAGCCCCAGCATTTT. Its translation: CAISESAGQFNQPQHF.